A single T cell receptor (beta chain) is shown here with its context. Its matching antigen is unknown. This sample was taken from a study of cytomegalovirus exposure and HLA in healthy donors. Study outcomes and limitations: An analysis was carried out at a later point. It showed that HLA-associated TCR beta chains were more clonally expanded than equally common non-associated chains.

The CDR3 has 16 residues. The germline V gene encodes CDR1 MGHRA and CDR2 YSYEKL. J was trimmed by 4 bases and V by 0 bases; bases with no gene match: 8. 13 Jbeta primers and 60 Vbeta primers were used for the PCR. Sequencing used immunoSEQ multiplex PCR; TCRdb keeps in-frame clones, though not all of them. The sample shows about 140,000 clones, about 84% of them seen only once. Sample: PBMCs. The chain couples TRBV4-1 to TRBJ2-5, with 7 nucleotides matching TRBD1. The clonotype originates from a man aged 50 to 60 in good health and CMV-seronegative. CDR3 amino acids: CASSQDIQGVGETQYF. The CDR3 DNA sequence: TGCGCCAGCAGCCAAGATATCCAGGGGGTCGGAGAGACCCAGTACTTC.